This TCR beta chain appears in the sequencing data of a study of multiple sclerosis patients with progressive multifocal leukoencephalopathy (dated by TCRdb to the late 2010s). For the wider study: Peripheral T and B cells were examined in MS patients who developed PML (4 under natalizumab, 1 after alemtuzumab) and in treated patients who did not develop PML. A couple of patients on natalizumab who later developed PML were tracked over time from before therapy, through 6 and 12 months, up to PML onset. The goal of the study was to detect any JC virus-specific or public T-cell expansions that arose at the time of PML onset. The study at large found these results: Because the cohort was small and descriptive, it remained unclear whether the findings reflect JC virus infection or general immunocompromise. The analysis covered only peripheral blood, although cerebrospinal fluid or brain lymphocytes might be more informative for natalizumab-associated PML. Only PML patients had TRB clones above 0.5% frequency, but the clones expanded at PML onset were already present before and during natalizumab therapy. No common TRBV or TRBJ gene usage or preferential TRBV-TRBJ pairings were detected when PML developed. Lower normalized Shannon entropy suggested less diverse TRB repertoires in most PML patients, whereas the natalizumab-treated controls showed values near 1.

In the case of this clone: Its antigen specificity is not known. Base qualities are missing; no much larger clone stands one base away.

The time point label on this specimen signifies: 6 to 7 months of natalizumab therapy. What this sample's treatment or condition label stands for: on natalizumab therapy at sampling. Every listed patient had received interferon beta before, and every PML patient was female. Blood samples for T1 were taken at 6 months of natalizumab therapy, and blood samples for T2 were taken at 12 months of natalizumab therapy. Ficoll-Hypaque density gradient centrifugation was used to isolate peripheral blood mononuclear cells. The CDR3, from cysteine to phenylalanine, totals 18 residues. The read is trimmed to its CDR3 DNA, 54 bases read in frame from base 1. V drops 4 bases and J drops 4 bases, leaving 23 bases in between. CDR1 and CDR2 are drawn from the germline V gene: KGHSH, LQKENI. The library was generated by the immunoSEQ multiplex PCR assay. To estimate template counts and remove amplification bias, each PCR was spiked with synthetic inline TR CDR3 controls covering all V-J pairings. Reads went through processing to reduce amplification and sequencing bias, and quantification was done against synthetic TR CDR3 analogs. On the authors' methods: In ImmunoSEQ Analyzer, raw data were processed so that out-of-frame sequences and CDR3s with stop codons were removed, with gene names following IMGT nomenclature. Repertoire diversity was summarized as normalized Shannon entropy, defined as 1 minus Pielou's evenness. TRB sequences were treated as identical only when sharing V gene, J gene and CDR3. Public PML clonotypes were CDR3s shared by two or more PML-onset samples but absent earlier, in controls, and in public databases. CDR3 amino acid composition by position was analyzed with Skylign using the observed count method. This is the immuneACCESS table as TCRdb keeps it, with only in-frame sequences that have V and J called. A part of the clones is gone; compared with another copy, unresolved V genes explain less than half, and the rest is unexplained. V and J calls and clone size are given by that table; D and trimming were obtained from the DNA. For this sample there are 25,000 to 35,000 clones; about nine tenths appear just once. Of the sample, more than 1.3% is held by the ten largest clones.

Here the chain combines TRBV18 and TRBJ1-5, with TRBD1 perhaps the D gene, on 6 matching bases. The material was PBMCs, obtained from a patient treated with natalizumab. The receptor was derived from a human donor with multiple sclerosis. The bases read TGTGCCAGCTCACAACGAACCTCCAATTCTGGACAGAATCAGCCCCAGCATTTT. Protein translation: CASSQRTSNSGQNQPQHF.